This T cell receptor (beta chain) was found in a study of graft-versus-host responses after intestinal transplantation. Germline CDR1 KGHSH, CDR2 LQKENI. The CDR3 length is 14 residues. Overall study results and limits: Graft-donor T cell macrochimerism in patients accompanied high graft-versus-host to host-versus-graft clonal ratios in allografts.

Sequenced by immunoSEQ multiplex PCR; TCRdb stores in-frame clones only, minus some. This table has several thousand clones, 22% appearing once. After mixed lymphocyte reaction, dividing CD4+ and CD8+ responder T cells were sorted. Note on this clone: A far larger clone differs by one base, so this is likely a read error.

The clonotype was recovered from a human patient who was an organ donor for intestinal transplantation. The chain employs TRBV18 and TRBJ1-2; D is ambiguous. Sequencing used alloreactive CD4+ T cells from a mixed lymphocyte reaction culture, obtained before transplantation. This sample's subset: CFSE-low proliferating T cells sorted from roughly six-day pre-transplant mixed lymphocyte reaction (GvH or HvG direction). CDR3: CASSPPAGSYGCTF. The CDR3 DNA follows: TGTGCCAGCTCACCACCGGCGGGCTCCTATGGCTGCACCTTC.